This record concerns one T cell receptor (beta chain) sequence. Its antigen remains unknown. In chemo-refractory metastatic non-small-cell lung cancer, patients got ipilimumab CTLA-4 blockade together with focal radiation. Profiling relied on immunoSEQ multiplex PCR, and the TCRdb table lists in-frame clones only, not all of them. The sample records about 15,000 clones, approximately 75% being singletons. The sample belongs to a study of radiotherapy plus CTLA-4 blockade in lung cancer. Study as a whole: Overall, around 20% of patients showed an objective response, while approximately 28% attained disease control.

Overall study results and limits: How blood T cell clones changed early, along with interferon-beta, reportedly forecast response best.

The receptor was derived from a human donor with non-small cell lung cancer whose response to radiotherapy plus ipilimumab could not be evaluated. Sequencing was performed on peripheral blood, taken from a patient treated with radiotherapy plus ipilimumab.

The CDR3: CASSPGDSGGTEQFF. The CDR3 region has the DNA TGCGCCAGCAGCCCTGGGGATAGCGGGGGGACCGAGCAGTTCTTC. The chain joins TRBV5-1 to TRBJ2-1; TRBD2 matches at 10 bases. This CDR3 comprises 15 residues. V was pared by 4 bases and J by 10 bases, with 11 bases of the junction left unmatched. Germline V lookup: CDR1 SGHRS, CDR2 YFSETQ.